Shown below are 2 T cell receptor beta chains from a single sample sequenced in a study of shared clonotypes between healthy human individuals (TCRdb year 2020). Libraries were constructed by the immunoSEQ multiplex PCR assay. What TCRdb holds here is the immuneACCESS table cut down to in-frame rearrangements. Part of the clones is not present; checked against another copy, under half of the missing clones reflect an unresolved V gene, and the others are unexplained. The sample includes just over 2,000,000 clones, with 90% to 95% observed a single time. 0.13% of the sample rests with the top ten. Sequences were obtained from naive CD4+ T cells sorted from blood. The sample's cell subset or site label, in plain terms: CD45RA+ positively selected. The source is a man aged 18 to 35 in good health.

As to this clone: The sample holds other DNA sequences that translate to the same CDR3. The chain recombines TRBV11-2 with TRBJ1-1; 7 bases fit TRBD1. The length of the CDR3 is 14 residues. Per germline, CDR1 SGHAT and CDR2 FQNNGV. The V gene end was trimmed by 5 bases and the J gene end by 1 base; junction bases not matched to a gene: 4. Here the CDR3 DNA reads TGTGCCAGCAGCACCCAGGGGGGGAACACTGAAGCTTTCTTT. Translation gives CASSTQGGNTEAFF.

V gene TRBV5-1 combines with J gene TRBJ2-3; D remains unclear. The CDR3 sequence is 15 residues long. CDR1 and CDR2 (germline): SGHRS, YFSETQ. The V end lost 1 base, the J end lost 0 bases, and 9 bases lay between the germline ends. The CDR3 region is CASSLNHLSTDTQYF. CDR3 bases: TGCGCCAGCAGCTTGAACCACCTAAGCACAGATACGCAGTATTTT.